The rows below give T cell receptor beta chains drawn from one sample of a study of human T cells and chemical hapten exposure. TCRdb re-analysed the RACE reads in MiXCR, keeping a single row per CDR3 protein. Among 300,000 to 400,000 distinct CDR3 sequences listed, 5.1% were seen once. The source material was whole blood, sampled in connection with sensitization to the hapten diphenylcyclopropenone (DPC). The receptors shown here come from a woman between 45 and 65 years old with alopecia areata. Some clones in this sample may be carry-over from other donors' samples. Each CDR3 is given with its conserved first and last residue. The D gene is left open where the match is weak. The size of a clone is reported for some rows only, either as once, few or many, or as a class for expanded clones.

D,size,V,J,CDR3,DNA
-,many,TRBV6-5,TRBJ1-1,CASSRRGEAFF,TGTGCCAGCAGCCGGCGGGGGGAAGCTTTCTTT
TRBD1,many,TRBV7-9,TRBJ2-4,CASSIGTVAKNIQYF,TGTGCCAGCAGCATCGGGACAGTAGCCAAAAACATTCAGTACTTC
-,-,TRBV29-1,TRBJ1-5,CSASTDSNQPQHF,TGCAGCGCCTCGACAGATAGCAATCAGCCCCAGCATTTT
TRBD1,many,TRBV6-1,TRBJ1-3,CASSETSGTVGNTIYF,TGTGCCAGCAGTGAGACGTCCGGGACAGTTGGAAACACCATATATTTT
TRBD2,many,TRBV12-3/TRBV12-4,TRBJ2-7,CASSRGGFEQYF,TGTGCCAGCAGTCGGGGGGGGTTTGAGCAGTACTTC
TRBD1,-,TRBV7-2,TRBJ2-5,CASSYYRGLETQYF,TGTGCCAGCAGCTACTACAGGGGGCTGGAGACCCAGTACTTC
-,many,TRBV24-1,TRBJ2-1,CATSGPESGRKFF,TGTGCCACCAGTGGCCCGGAATCAGGTCGGAAGTTCTTC
-,few,TRBV20-1,TRBJ1-1,CSASLLGGGEAFF,TGCAGTGCTTCATTACTTGGAGGAGGTGAAGCTTTCTTT
-,many,TRBV30,TRBJ2-1,CAWSVDFEQFF,TGTGCCTGGAGTGTAGATTTTGAGCAGTTCTTC
TRBD1,many,TRBV29-1,TRBJ1-2,CSVTRTGRYGYTF,TGCAGCGTCACGCGGACAGGGAGGTATGGCTACACCTTC
TRBD1,many,TRBV7-9,TRBJ2-3,CASSFRRGQTDTQYF,TGTGCCAGCAGCTTTCGCAGGGGGCAAACAGATACGCAGTATTTT
TRBD2,many,TRBV5-1,TRBJ2-1,CASSFTGGSSYNEQFF,TGCGCCAGCAGCTTTACGGGCGGGAGCTCCTACAATGAGCAGTTCTTC
-,-,TRBV20-1,TRBJ2-3,CSLGGGFTDTQYF,TGCAGTTTGGGTGGGGGATTCACAGATACGCAGTATTTT
-,-,TRBV2,TRBJ1-1,CASGAGREAFF,TGTGCCAGCGGGGCGGGACGTGAAGCTTTCTTT
-,-,TRBV2,TRBJ1-1,CASSERINTEAFF,TGTGCCAGCAGTGAAAGGATAAACACTGAAGCTTTCTTT
-,few,TRBV2,TRBJ2-7,CASSENRALEQYF,TGTGCCAGCAGTGAAAACAGGGCCCTCGAGCAGTACTTC
-,few,TRBV6-2/TRBV6-3,TRBJ1-1,CASTGPRRKWVNTEAFF,TGTGCCAGCACCGGACCACGCCGCAAGTGGGTGAACACTGAAGCTTTCTTT
-,many,TRBV9,TRBJ2-3,CASSVARVTDTQYF,TGTGCCAGCAGCGTAGCGAGGGTCACAGATACGCAGTATTTT
-,many,TRBV4-3,TRBJ2-1,CASSQFQNDNEQFF,TGCGCCAGCAGCCAATTTCAGAATGACAATGAGCAGTTCTTC
-,-,TRBV7-3,TRBJ2-3,CASAEADTQYF,TGTGCCAGCGCCGAAGCAGATACGCAGTATTTT
-,many,TRBV29-1,TRBJ2-1,CSVVRASEQFF,TGCAGCGTTGTAAGGGCATCTGAGCAGTTCTTC
TRBD1,-,TRBV29-1,TRBJ2-5,CSVSDREETQYF,TGCAGCGTTAGTGACAGGGAAGAGACCCAGTACTTC
TRBD2,many,TRBV2,TRBJ2-2,CASVFVVAGLDGELFF,TGTGCCAGCGTTTTCGTGGTAGCGGGGTTAGACGGGGAGCTGTTTTTT
TRBD1,-,TRBV12-3/TRBV12-4,TRBJ2-7,CASSFETGIYEQYF,TGTGCCAGCAGTTTTGAGACAGGGATCTACGAGCAGTACTTC
-,many,TRBV11-1,TRBJ1-4,CASSFGVGNEKLFF,TGTGCCAGCAGCTTTGGTGTCGGTAATGAAAAACTGTTTTTT
-,many,TRBV20-1,TRBJ2-7,CSARGLQVGAYEQYF,TGCAGTGCTAGAGGTTTACAGGTTGGGGCCTACGAGCAGTACTTC
-,many,TRBV7-9,TRBJ1-1,CASSSWGARPSSMNTEAFF,TGTGCCAGCAGCTCCTGGGGGGCCAGGCCTTCATCCATGAACACTGAAGCTTTCTTT
-,many,TRBV13,TRBJ1-3,CASSTRRSGNTIYF,TGTGCCAGCAGCACGAGGCGGTCTGGAAACACCATATATTTT
-,-,TRBV10-2,TRBJ1-3,CASTITGSGNTIYF,TGCGCCAGCACGATAACAGGGTCTGGAAACACCATATATTTT
TRBD2,many,TRBV12-3/TRBV12-4,TRBJ2-1,CASSKLGLAGVKDEQFF,TGTGCCAGCAGTAAACTTGGACTAGCGGGAGTTAAGGATGAGCAGTTCTTC
TRBD1,many,TRBV4-3,TRBJ2-4,CASSQGTGTKNIQYF,TGCGCCAGCAGCCAAGGGACAGGGACCAAAAACATTCAGTACTTC
TRBD2,many,TRBV4-3,TRBJ2-5,CASSRSRTSVQETQYF,TGCGCCAGCAGCCGGAGCCGGACTAGCGTACAAGAGACCCAGTACTTC
-,many,TRBV14,TRBJ1-4,CASSQRGEGEKLFF,TGTGCCAGCAGCCAAAGGGGTGAGGGCGAAAAACTGTTTTTT
-,-,TRBV18,TRBJ2-5,CASSPQEETQYF,TGTGCCAGCTCACCACAGGAAGAGACCCAGTACTTC
-,-,TRBV5-1,TRBJ1-1,CASSLAGSYTEAFF,TGCGCCAGCAGCTTGGCGGGGTCCTACACTGAAGCTTTCTTT
TRBD2,many,TRBV20-1,TRBJ2-1,CSARGLAGGSSYNEQFF,TGCAGTGCTAGAGGGCTAGCGGGAGGGAGCTCCTACAATGAGCAGTTCTTC
TRBD2,many,TRBV7-2,TRBJ2-5,CASSFPGLAGGEETQYF,TGTGCCAGCAGCTTCCCTGGACTAGCGGGAGGAGAAGAGACCCAGTACTTC
-,many,TRBV20-1,TRBJ1-2,CSARAGSRGFYGYTF,TGCAGTGCGCGAGCCGGCAGCAGGGGCTTCTATGGCTACACCTTC
-,few,TRBV7-2,TRBJ2-2,CASSLRTAGTGELFF,TGTGCCAGCAGCTTGAGGACGGCTGGCACCGGGGAGCTGTTTTTT
-,-,TRBV15,TRBJ1-5,CATSISLGGNNQPQHF,TGTGCCACCAGCATCTCCCTAGGGGGTAACAATCAGCCCCAGCATTTT
-,many,TRBV24-1,TRBJ1-2,CATSDGTVYGYTF,TGTGCCACCAGTGATGGGACGGTCTATGGCTACACCTTC
TRBD1,-,TRBV12-3/TRBV12-4,TRBJ1-5,CASSGTGSQGNQPQHF,TGTGCCAGCAGTGGGACAGGGAGTCAAGGCAATCAGCCCCAGCATTTT
-,few,TRBV4-1,TRBJ2-6,CASSQDRKGGESVLTF,TGCGCCAGCAGCCAAGATCGGAAGGGCGGGGAATCCGTCCTGACTTTC
TRBD2,many,TRBV5-1,TRBJ2-3,CASSWTSEDTQYF,TGCGCCAGCAGCTGGACTAGCGAAGATACGCAGTATTTT
-,-,TRBV2,TRBJ1-5,CASSESRASNQPQHF,TGTGCCAGCAGTGAATCGCGGGCTAGCAATCAGCCCCAGCATTTT
-,many,TRBV5-1,TRBJ2-7,CASSLDSFDHEQYF,TGCGCCAGCAGCTTGGACAGTTTCGACCACGAGCAGTACTTC
TRBD2,many,TRBV6-2/TRBV6-3,TRBJ2-1,CASSYPGTSGRWEQFF,TGTGCCAGCAGTTATCCCGGGACTAGCGGGAGGTGGGAGCAGTTCTTC
-,few,TRBV7-2,TRBJ1-3,CASSWETIGNTIYF,TGTGCCAGCAGCTGGGAAACAATTGGAAACACCATATATTTT
-,-,TRBV7-6,TRBJ1-1,CASSNSQGASTEAFF,TGTGCCAGCAGCAATTCACAGGGCGCGAGCACTGAAGCTTTCTTT
TRBD1,many,TRBV7-9,TRBJ1-1,CASSSRGTDGAFF,TGTGCCAGCAGCTCCAGGGGGACGGACGGGGCTTTCTTT
TRBD1,many,TRBV7-9,TRBJ2-7,CASSSGGLFGSSYEQYF,TGTGCCAGCAGCTCAGGGGGTCTTTTCGGAAGCTCCTACGAGCAGTACTTC
TRBD1,few,TRBV2,TRBJ1-2,CASSDPGQGLYGYTF,TGTGCCAGCAGTGATCCGGGACAGGGATTATATGGCTACACCTTC
TRBD1,many,TRBV7-9,TRBJ1-2,CASSLAGQANYGYTF,TGTGCCAGCAGCTTAGCGGGACAGGCTAACTATGGCTACACCTTC
-,-,TRBV7-2,TRBJ2-3,CASSLRRRGTDTQYF,TGTGCCAGCAGCTTAAGGCGGAGGGGCACAGATACGCAGTATTTT
-,many,TRBV29-1,TRBJ2-2,CSVATATGELFF,TGCAGCGTTGCTACAGCCACCGGGGAGCTGTTTTTT